These 2 T cell receptor beta chains share one sample of origin, sequenced in a study of OX40 agonist ivuxolimab in advanced cancers. The protocol was immunoSEQ multiplex PCR, while the TCRdb copy is restricted to in-frame clones and leaves out a portion. The sample has about 75,000 clones, approximately 90% seen once. The specimen comprised CD4+ or CD8+ T cells sorted from blood, sampled in a trial of the OX40 agonist ivuxolimab. These TCRs come from an adult with an advanced solid tumor such as melanoma, head and neck, liver or kidney cancer.

J is TRBJ1-2 and V is TRBV2, with D unclear. The CDR3 contains 11 residues. Trimming shortened V by 6 bases and J by 8 bases, and 10 bases separated the two germline ends. The germline V gene encodes CDR1 SNHLY and CDR2 FYNNEI. Here the CDR3 reads CASRASFGYTF. The CDR3 region has the DNA TGTGCCAGCAGGGCCAGCTTCGGCTACACCTTC.

The chain employs TRBV11-2 and TRBJ1-1; D is unclear. Trimming took off 4 bases at V and 2 bases at J, with 11 bases between the two ends. This CDR3 has 14 residues. Germline values: CDR1 SGHAT, CDR2 FQNNGV. The CDR3: CASSSPGLNTEAFF. The CDR3 DNA reads TGTGCCAGCAGCTCGCCCGGGCTAAACACTGAAGCTTTCTTT.